Reported below is one T cell receptor beta chain. These data originate in a study of blood T cell repertoires in COVID-19. Study in general: Nucleic acid was either cDNA or gDNA, and it came from T cells, B-cell-depleted T cells, or PBMCs.

Germline V CDR1 and CDR2: KGHDR, SFDVKD. The CDR3 covers 13 residues. Trimming took off 0 bases at V and 10 bases at J, with 9 bases between the two ends. Clinical history as reported by participants underpinned cohort assignment. This table comes from immunoSEQ multiplex PCR, and its TCRdb copy is limited to in-frame clones, with some not included. The table has 250,000 to 400,000 clones, around 87% seen once; the top ten hold approximately 5.3%. The gene calls are TRBV24-1 and TRBJ2-1, with D perhaps matching TRBD2 (6 bases). This receptor was identified in a woman in her twenties or thirties who had recovered from COVID-19. Sequenced sample: PBMCs or T cells enriched from blood (not recorded which). CDR3 residues: CATSDLTGEEQFF. The DNA of the CDR3 is TGTGCCACCAGTGATTTGACGGGAGAAGAGCAGTTCTTC.